Included here is one TCR beta chain sequence, with context. The antigen remains unidentified. CDR3 length: 13 residues. Trimming shortened V by 0 bases and J by 3 bases, and 7 bases separated the two germline ends. Germline V gene lookup returns CDR1 SGHRS and CDR2 YFSETQ. This sample was taken from a study of pediatric ulcerative colitis. General study results and limits: In rectum, acute severe colitis had expanded clones and less diversity. Total lymphocyte DNA, not sorted subsets, was the template. Substantially fewer templates came from a couple of patients' blood samples.

One to two pinch biopsies were taken from the rectum during colonoscopy. Each sample received Survey-level depth of up to 500,000 reads. The table came from immunoSEQ multiplex PCR; TCRdb's copy has only in-frame clones and leaves some out. The sample contains 40,000 to 55,000 clones, 78% of which appear only once. V usage is TRBV5-1 and J usage is TRBJ2-7; D may be TRBD2 (5 bases). The material sequenced was gut tissue. The receptor's source is a girl between 10 and 17 years old with moderate ulcerative colitis. This CDR3 reads CASSLGGFYEQYF. CDR3 DNA sequence: TGCGCCAGCAGCTTGGGCGGGTTCTACGAGCAGTACTTC.